Listed below are T cell receptor beta chains from one sample, sequenced in a study of blood T cell repertoires in COVID-19. Clones were read by immunoSEQ multiplex PCR, and TCRdb kept only the in-frame ones, dropping some. In the table there are more than 95,000 clones, around nine tenths of which are singletons. What was sequenced was peripheral blood. The receptors derive from a human donor in a cohort sampled during active COVID-19. CDR3s include the opening cysteine and the closing phenylalanine or tryptophan. The order of the fields is J gene, V gene, D gene, clone size, CDR3 protein, CDR3 DNA. A D gene is named only where the DNA matches it firmly. A clone size is listed for some rows: how often the clone was seen (once, few, many), or a class if it is expanded.

J gene: TRBJ1-4
V gene: TRBV15
D gene: NA
clone size: NA
CDR3 protein: CATSRRAGTNEKLFF
CDR3 DNA: TGTGCCACCAGCCGGAGGGCTGGAACTAATGAAAAACTGTTTTTT

J gene: TRBJ1-1
V gene: TRBV6-5
D gene: NA
clone size: NA
CDR3 protein: CASSYSRGTEAFF
CDR3 DNA: TGTGCCAGCAGTTACTCGAGGGGGACTGAAGCTTTCTTT

J gene: TRBJ2-5
V gene: TRBV2
D gene: TRBD1
clone size: NA
CDR3 protein: CASSPKTGLVETQYF
CDR3 DNA: TGTGCCAGCAGTCCCAAGACAGGGCTGGTGGAGACCCAGTACTTC

J gene: TRBJ1-2
V gene: TRBV12-5
D gene: NA
clone size: NA
CDR3 protein: CASGLDPQGLYGYTF
CDR3 DNA: TGTGCTAGTGGTTTGGACCCGCAGGGGTTATATGGCTACACCTTC

J gene: TRBJ2-1
V gene: TRBV19
D gene: NA
clone size: NA
CDR3 protein: CATGGTEQFF
CDR3 DNA: TGTGCTACCGGGGGAACTGAGCAGTTCTTC

J gene: TRBJ1-2
V gene: TRBV28
D gene: TRBD1
clone size: NA
CDR3 protein: CASGTVNYGYTF
CDR3 DNA: TGTGCCAGCGGGACAGTCAACTATGGCTACACCTTC

J gene: TRBJ1-2
V gene: TRBV5-1
D gene: TRBD1
clone size: NA
CDR3 protein: CASRPDAGGLYGYTF
CDR3 DNA: TGCGCCAGCAGACCTGATGCAGGGGGCCTCTATGGCTACACCTTC

J gene: TRBJ2-2
V gene: TRBV10-1
D gene: TRBD1
clone size: NA
CDR3 protein: CASSDRRGLSGELFF
CDR3 DNA: TGCGCCAGCAGTGATCGCAGGGGGCTTAGCGGGGAGCTGTTTTTT

J gene: TRBJ1-2
V gene: TRBV7-3
D gene: NA
clone size: NA
CDR3 protein: CASSSTGRGGYTF
CDR3 DNA: TGTGCCAGCAGCTCTACAGGGCGTGGTGGCTACACCTTC

J gene: TRBJ2-5
V gene: TRBV5-1
D gene: TRBD2
clone size: once
CDR3 protein: CASSLGGGAVETQYF
CDR3 DNA: TGCGCCAGCAGCTTGGGCGGGGGGGCCGTGGAGACCCAGTACTTC

J gene: TRBJ2-7
V gene: TRBV30
D gene: NA
clone size: NA
CDR3 protein: CAWSIRSRAYEQYF
CDR3 DNA: TGTGCCTGGAGTATCCGGTCACGAGCCTACGAGCAGTACTTC

J gene: TRBJ2-2
V gene: TRBV28
D gene: NA
clone size: NA
CDR3 protein: CASNSPGERAGELFF
CDR3 DNA: TGTGCCAGCAACAGTCCGGGGGAGAGGGCCGGGGAGCTGTTTTTT

J gene: TRBJ1-1
V gene: TRBV12-3/TRBV12-4
D gene: NA
clone size: NA
CDR3 protein: CASSLTGNTEAFF
CDR3 DNA: TGTGCCAGCAGTCTAACAGGGAACACTGAAGCTTTCTTT

J gene: TRBJ2-7
V gene: TRBV4-2
D gene: NA
clone size: NA
CDR3 protein: CASSQAAKYEQYF
CDR3 DNA: TGTGCCAGCAGCCAAGCCGCTAAATACGAGCAGTACTTC

J gene: TRBJ2-3
V gene: TRBV29-1
D gene: TRBD2
clone size: NA
CDR3 protein: CSVEEYGLAGGTDTQYF
CDR3 DNA: TGCAGCGTTGAAGAGTACGGACTAGCGGGCGGCACAGATACGCAGTATTTT

J gene: TRBJ1-2
V gene: TRBV5-1
D gene: TRBD1
clone size: NA
CDR3 protein: CASRREPGQGGGYTF
CDR3 DNA: TGCGCCAGCAGACGCGAGCCGGGACAGGGAGGTGGCTACACCTTC

J gene: TRBJ1-5
V gene: TRBV4-2
D gene: NA
clone size: NA
CDR3 protein: CASSQDGGGHQPQHF
CDR3 DNA: TGTGCCAGCAGCCAAGATGGGGGGGGGCATCAGCCCCAGCATTTT

J gene: TRBJ2-3
V gene: TRBV4-3
D gene: NA
clone size: NA
CDR3 protein: CASSQDPNRLYTQYF
CDR3 DNA: TGCGCCAGCAGCCAAGACCCAAATCGACTTTATACGCAGTATTTT

J gene: TRBJ1-1
V gene: TRBV27
D gene: NA
clone size: NA
CDR3 protein: CASSLSGGTEAFF
CDR3 DNA: TGTGCCAGCAGTTTATCAGGGGGCACTGAAGCTTTCTTT

J gene: TRBJ2-7
V gene: TRBV3-1/TRBV3-2
D gene: TRBD2
clone size: NA
CDR3 protein: CASSLRPTSGRSREQYF
CDR3 DNA: TGTGCCAGCAGCCTTAGGCCAACTAGCGGGAGGTCTCGGGAGCAGTACTTC

J gene: TRBJ2-1
V gene: TRBV6-4
D gene: NA
clone size: NA
CDR3 protein: CASSAYPTDSSYNEQFF
CDR3 DNA: TGTGCCAGCAGTGCCTACCCCACGGACAGCTCCTACAATGAGCAGTTCTTC

J gene: TRBJ1-1
V gene: TRBV6-6
D gene: NA
clone size: NA
CDR3 protein: CASRASENTEAFF
CDR3 DNA: TGTGCCAGCAGGGCCTCAGAGAACACTGAAGCTTTCTTT

J gene: TRBJ2-7
V gene: TRBV11-3
D gene: TRBD1
clone size: NA
CDR3 protein: CASSLGRGGGYEQYF
CDR3 DNA: TGTGCCAGCAGCTTAGGGAGAGGGGGCGGATACGAGCAGTACTTC

J gene: TRBJ2-1
V gene: TRBV7-2
D gene: NA
clone size: NA
CDR3 protein: CASSLGSQGNRNEQFF
CDR3 DNA: TGTGCCAGCAGCTTAGGCAGCCAGGGTAATCGGAATGAGCAGTTCTTC

J gene: TRBJ1-6
V gene: TRBV5-4
D gene: NA
clone size: once
CDR3 protein: CASSLPTGSYNSPLHF
CDR3 DNA: TGTGCCAGCAGCCTGCCGACAGGCTCCTATAATTCACCCCTCCACTTT

J gene: TRBJ1-3
V gene: TRBV9
D gene: NA
clone size: NA
CDR3 protein: CASSDHRDRNTIYF
CDR3 DNA: TGTGCCAGCAGTGACCACAGGGATAGGAACACCATATATTTT

J gene: TRBJ1-2
V gene: TRBV7-2
D gene: NA
clone size: NA
CDR3 protein: CASSLFGGYTF
CDR3 DNA: TGTGCCAGCAGCTTATTCGGGGGCTACACCTTC

J gene: TRBJ1-2
V gene: TRBV7-8
D gene: TRBD1
clone size: NA
CDR3 protein: CASSGTGTGIYGYTF
CDR3 DNA: TGTGCCAGCAGCGGAACCGGGACAGGAATCTATGGCTACACCTTC

J gene: TRBJ2-3
V gene: TRBV4-3
D gene: TRBD2
clone size: NA
CDR3 protein: CASSQSEREGDTQYF
CDR3 DNA: TGCGCCAGCAGCCAAAGCGAGCGGGAGGGAGATACGCAGTATTTT

J gene: TRBJ1-6
V gene: TRBV27
D gene: NA
clone size: NA
CDR3 protein: CASSLYSFAEANSPLHF
CDR3 DNA: TGTGCCAGCAGTTTATATTCATTCGCGGAGGCTAATTCACCCCTCCACTTT

J gene: TRBJ2-5
V gene: TRBV21-1
D gene: NA
clone size: NA
CDR3 protein: CASILYAMGKQETQYF
CDR3 DNA: TGTGCCAGCATCCTCTACGCCATGGGCAAGCAAGAGACCCAGTACTTC

J gene: TRBJ1-3
V gene: TRBV6-6
D gene: TRBD1
clone size: NA
CDR3 protein: CASSFRGQGNTIYF
CDR3 DNA: TGTGCCAGCAGTTTCAGGGGGCAGGGAAACACCATATATTTT

J gene: TRBJ2-3
V gene: TRBV9
D gene: NA
clone size: NA
CDR3 protein: CASSSQGVNPTDTQYF
CDR3 DNA: TGTGCCAGCAGCTCACAAGGAGTTAATCCCACAGATACGCAGTATTTT

J gene: TRBJ1-1
V gene: TRBV2
D gene: NA
clone size: NA
CDR3 protein: CASSYGGETEAFF
CDR3 DNA: TGTGCCAGCAGTTACGGGGGGGAGACTGAAGCTTTCTTT

J gene: TRBJ1-5
V gene: TRBV30
D gene: NA
clone size: NA
CDR3 protein: CAWEHRVGNQPQHF
CDR3 DNA: TGTGCCTGGGAACACAGGGTGGGGAATCAGCCCCAGCATTTT

J gene: TRBJ1-4
V gene: TRBV19
D gene: NA
clone size: NA
CDR3 protein: CASPKPYVATNEKLFF
CDR3 DNA: TGTGCCAGTCCTAAACCCTACGTTGCAACTAATGAAAAACTGTTTTTT

J gene: TRBJ1-2
V gene: TRBV7-9
D gene: TRBD1
clone size: once
CDR3 protein: CASSRTGGVYGYTF
CDR3 DNA: TGTGCCAGCAGCAGGACAGGGGGCGTCTATGGCTACACCTTC

J gene: TRBJ1-2
V gene: TRBV4-1
D gene: TRBD1
clone size: NA
CDR3 protein: CASSQMRTGGDGYTF
CDR3 DNA: TGCGCCAGCAGCCAAATGAGGACAGGGGGCGATGGCTACACCTTC

J gene: TRBJ1-5
V gene: TRBV28
D gene: NA
clone size: NA
CDR3 protein: CASSLSGGSQPQHF
CDR3 DNA: TGTGCCAGCAGTTTATCCGGGGGGAGTCAGCCCCAGCATTTT

J gene: TRBJ2-7
V gene: TRBV28
D gene: NA
clone size: NA
CDR3 protein: CASSLFSRGYEQYF
CDR3 DNA: TGTGCCAGCAGTTTGTTTTCCAGGGGTTACGAGCAGTACTTC

J gene: TRBJ1-1
V gene: TRBV27
D gene: TRBD1
clone size: NA
CDR3 protein: CASSLRGANTEAFF
CDR3 DNA: TGTGCCAGCAGCCTCAGGGGGGCGAACACTGAAGCTTTCTTT

J gene: TRBJ2-1
V gene: TRBV5-1
D gene: TRBD1
clone size: NA
CDR3 protein: CASSPLTGTELNEQFF
CDR3 DNA: TGCGCCAGCAGCCCGCTCACCGGGACAGAACTTAATGAGCAGTTCTTC